The present entry profiles one T cell receptor beta chain with its context. Every donor was a healthy person donating bone marrow. The data originate from a study of cytomegalovirus exposure and HLA in healthy donors. Overall study: Across about 400 genotyped donors, 81% landed in the Caucasian-associated ancestry cluster.

The germline gives CDR1 SGHDT, CDR2 YYEEEE. The V end was cut by 4 bases, the J end by 5 bases, with 16 bases between. The CDR3 is made up of 15 amino acids. 13 Jbeta primers and 60 Vbeta primers were used for the PCR. Libraries were prepared by immunoSEQ multiplex PCR; TCRdb keeps only in-frame clonotypes and omits some of them. The sample carries approximately 150,000 clones, over 70% recorded once. The receptor was isolated from a young man in good health and CMV-seropositive. V gene TRBV5-6 combines with J gene TRBJ1-5, with D possibly matching TRBD1 (6 bases). Sequencing was carried out using PBMCs. The CDR3 coding sequence is TGTGCCAGCAGCCCCGGCGGGGGGGGCCATCAGCCCCAGCATTTT. Protein product: CASSPGGGGHQPQHF.